Each of the 9 T cell receptor beta chains below was sequenced from the same sample in a study of T cell responses to AZD1222 COVID-19 vaccine (dated by TCRdb to 2020 to 2023). Library method: the immunoSEQ multiplex PCR assay. The clones in this table, taken by TCRdb from immuneACCESS, are in-frame only. Not every clone is retained; where verified, under half of the shortfall comes from an unresolved V gene, and the cause of the rest is unknown. The sample includes tens of thousands of clones, with about 85% observed a single time. The ten largest make up approximately 20% of the sample. This specimen's time point label, per the study, means: baseline before first vaccination. The specimen was peripheral blood, collected on day 0 of AZD1222 vaccination. These receptors were collected from an adult in good health.

This rearrangement joins TRBV27 to TRBJ2-7; 9 bases agree with TRBD2. Trimming cost V 5 bases and J 3 bases; bases outside gene matches: 8. Germline values: CDR1 MNHEY, CDR2 SMNVEV (reference sequence). CDR3 length equals 15 residues. For the CDR3, the DNA is TGTGCCAGCAGTCCCTTAGCGGGAGTTTACTACGAGCAGTACTTC. As protein: CASSPLAGVYYEQYF.

This chain uses TRBV6-4 with TRBJ1-2; D unclear. Germline V lookup: CDR1 MRHNA, CDR2 SNTAGT. The CDR3 extends over 11 amino acids. V was shortened by 2 bases and J by 4 bases, with 2 bases between the two germline ends. CDR3: CASSDSYGYTF. CDR3 nucleotides: TGTGCCAGCAGTGACAGCTATGGCTACACCTTC.

In this sample, this clone turned up once. The rearrangement joins TRBV7-9 to TRBJ2-4, with D tentatively TRBD2 (6 bases). Deletions cut 1 base from V and 10 bases from J, with 14 bases between. The CDR3 contains 14 residues. Germline V gene data show CDR1 as SEHNR and CDR2 as FQNEAQ (reference sequence). CDR3 protein: CASSLGQTGEIQYF. DNA of the CDR3: TGTGCCAGCAGCTTAGGACAGACGGGGGAGATTCAGTACTTC.

The chain has TRBV7-2 and TRBJ2-7; 8 nucleotides match TRBD2. From germline, CDR1 is SGHTA and CDR2 FQGNSA. CDR3 length: 15 amino acids. Trimming at V came to 2 bases and at J to 3 bases, leaving 6 bases not matched to a gene. CDR3 DNA: TGTGCCAGCAGCTTAAGTACTAGCGGACTCTACGAGCAGTACTTC. Protein sequence: CASSLSTSGLYEQYF.

The V call is TRBV7-2, the J call TRBJ1-5, with 9 bases aligning to TRBD1. Unmatched junction bases numbered 6, after V lost 6 bases and J lost 6 bases. This CDR3 has 14 residues. CDR1 is SGHTA and CDR2 is FQGNSA in the germline V gene. This chain's CDR3 is CASRPTGGVQPQHF. DNA for the CDR3: TGTGCCAGCAGGCCGACAGGGGGGGTTCAGCCCCAGCATTTT.

This clone appeared once. The rearrangement links TRBV2 to TRBJ2-5, with 8 nucleotides matching TRBD1. The ends lost 5 bases at V and 7 bases at J; junction bases unmatched: 12. Germline-derived CDR1 and CDR2 are SNHLY and FYNNEI. This CDR3 has 15 amino acids. In DNA form, the CDR3 reads TGTGCCAGCAGTCTCGACAGGGGCGGAATAAGGACCCAGTACTTC. Its protein product is CASSLDRGGIRTQYF.

The CDR3 DNA follows: TGTGCCAGCAGCCCACCACGGGACAGGATTTACCCTAACTATGGCTACACCTTC. Its translation: CASSPPRDRIYPNYGYTF. The rearrangement links TRBV3-1 (or the pseudogene TRBV3-2) to TRBJ1-2, with 8 positions matching TRBD1. The germline V gene has CDR1 LGHDT and CDR2 YNNKEL (reference sequence). V shed 4 bases, J shed 0 bases, and the junction held 13 bases outside the gene matches. The CDR3 sequence is 18 residues long.

The chain recombines TRBV19 with TRBJ2-1; D call uncertain. There are 16 residues in the CDR3. Per the germline V gene, CDR1 is LNHDA and CDR2 is SQIVND (reference sequence). V lost 4 bases to trimming and J lost 0 bases, with 13 bases between them. The CDR3: CASSTNLISSYNEQFF. The CDR3 coding sequence is TGTGCCAGTAGTACTAACCTAATCAGCTCCTACAATGAGCAGTTCTTC.

V and J are TRBV19 and TRBJ1-4; TRBD1 agrees at 10 bases. The CDR3 spans 16 residues. Germline CDR1 LNHDA, CDR2 SQIVND (reference sequence). V dropped 7 bases and J dropped 4; count of bases not matched to a gene: 9. DNA for the CDR3: TGTGCCAGTACCCGGACAGGGGGGTATATTAATGAAAAACTGTTTTTT. This sequence encodes CASTRTGGYINEKLFF.